The present T cell receptor (beta chain) was sequenced within a study of CD8 T cells in ankylosing spondylitis. TCRdb ran MiXCR on the 5' RACE reads and lists one entry per CDR3 protein. The profile covers around 230,000 distinct CDR3 sequences, with roughly 8% appearing a single time and around 4.9% taken by the ten largest. This clonotype was seen many times. The trim removed 6 bases at V and 1 base at J, leaving 4 bases unmatched. The CDR3 consists of 14 residues. Germline CDR1 reads MNHNS; CDR2 reads SASEGT. Sequencing used blood, either unsorted or a sorted T cell fraction (not recorded which). This TCR came from a female donor with ankylosing spondylitis or in good health (not recorded which). V is TRBV6-1 and J is TRBJ2-3; 7 positions match TRBD2. The CDR3 region is CASSTSGGTDTQYF. CDR3 DNA sequence: TGTGCCAGCAGCACGAGCGGGGGCACAGATACGCAGTATTTT.